This TCR beta chain was identified in a study of early T cells in non-severe SARS-CoV-2 infection. The library protocol tagged individual cDNA molecules with unique molecular identifiers. TCRdb re-derived calls from the 5' RACE reads in MiXCR, one entry per CDR3 protein. The table shows some 29,000 distinct CDR3 sequences, with over 4.5% occurring only once. The sample holds many counts of this clonotype. This CDR3 comprises 15 residues. Trimming removed 4 bases from V and 3 bases from J; junction bases left unmatched: 9. From germline, CDR1 is WNHNN and CDR2 SYGVQD (reference sequence). The sequence was obtained from an adult who was a healthcare worker with PCR-confirmed SARS-CoV-2 infection or an uninfected control (not recorded which). Input material: whole blood. The chain uses TRBV10-1 and TRBJ2-7; 7 nucleotides line up with TRBD2. CDR3 amino acids: CASSGVASGNYEQYF. CDR3 in DNA: TGCGCCAGCAGTGGGGTGGCTAGCGGAAACTACGAGCAGTACTTC.